This T cell receptor beta chain stems from a study of type 1 and type 2 diabetes patients. Amplification started from genomic DNA. Amplification of the beta chain CDR3 used 30 forward and 13 reverse multiplex primers. TCRdb re-called the multiplex PCR reads with MiXCR, one entry per CDR3 protein. The data hold some 250,000 distinct CDR3 sequences, with around 47% observed a single time. V dropped 6 bases and J dropped 7; count of bases not matched to a gene: 1. Germline V gene lookup returns CDR1 MDHEN and CDR2 SYDVKM. The CDR3 is 12 residues long. This clonotype was counted only a few times. The V call is TRBV28, the J call TRBJ1-4, with TRBD1 matching 8 bases. Material: peripheral blood mononuclear cells (PBMCs). The clonotype originates from a man younger than 35 with type 2 diabetes. The CDR3 DNA sequence: TGTGCCAGCAGCGGACAGGGTGAAAAACTGTTTTTT. Protein sequence: CASSGQGEKLFF.